This is a list of T cell receptor beta chains from one sample in a study of circulating and synovial CD4+ cells in juvenile arthritis. The assay was immunoSEQ multiplex PCR, and TCRdb's table has in-frame clones only and misses some. The repertoire consists of about 2,700 clones, with approximately 90% occurring once and the leading ten covering roughly 3.5%. Source material: HLA-DR+ CD4+ T cells from blood. All receptors come from a human donor with juvenile idiopathic arthritis. Both conserved end residues are part of each CDR3. The D gene is left open where the match is weak. Not all rows give a size; the values are once, few, many and, for expanded clones, a class.

v_call	j_call	d_call	clone_size	cdr3_nt	cdr3_aa
TRBV6-5	TRBJ2-7	.	.	TGTGCCAGCAGTTACGGCGGGGTGAGCTCCTACGAGCAGTACTTC	CASSYGGVSSYEQYF
TRBV9	TRBJ2-7	TRBD2	once	TGTGCCAGCAGCGGACAACTAGCGGGGGGCGAGCAGTACTTC	CASSGQLAGGEQYF
TRBV4-1	TRBJ2-1	TRBD2	few	TGCGCCAGCAGCCCCACAACTAGCGGGAGAAAGAATGAGCAGTTCTTC	CASSPTTSGRKNEQFF
TRBV2	TRBJ1-2	.	.	TGTGCCAGCAGTGAGGCAGGGTACGTGAACTATGGCTACACCTTC	CASSEAGYVNYGYTF
TRBV2	TRBJ2-1	.	.	TGTGCCAGCAGTGAAGCGATAAGCGCTGAGCAGTTCTTC	CASSEAISAEQFF
TRBV29-1	TRBJ2-7	.	.	TGCAGCGCAGAGTGGGGACTCGAGCAGTACTTC	CSAEWGLEQYF
TRBV7-2	TRBJ2-1	TRBD2	.	TGTGCCAGCAGCCCTAGCGGGGGGGAGTACAATGAGCAGTTCTTC	CASSPSGGEYNEQFF
TRBV6-4	TRBJ2-4	.	.	TGTGCCAGCAGTAGTTTCGTAGCGGAACAAAACATTCAGTACTTC	CASSSFVAEQNIQYF
TRBV7-2	TRBJ1-5	.	.	TGTGCCAGCAGCACCCAACCCGGTCAGCCCCAGCATTTT	CASSTQPGQPQHF
TRBV29-1	TRBJ2-7	TRBD1	.	TGCAGCGTTGAGAGAGGGGGCAGTCCCTACGAGCAGTACTTC	CSVERGGSPYEQYF
TRBV2	TRBJ1-1	.	.	TGTGCCAGCAGTGAATGGGGGGGACGGAACACTGAAGCTTTCTTT	CASSEWGGRNTEAFF